Listed below are T cell receptor beta chains from one sample, sequenced in a study of T cell repertoires in cytomegalovirus infection. TCRdb ran MiXCR on the reads and lists one entry per CDR3 protein. The data contain hundreds of thousands of distinct CDR3 sequences, approximately 33% of them singletons. These receptors are not linked to any known antigen. The starting material was cultured PBMCs, obtained from culture after CMV antigen stimulation. The receptor source for this set is a human donor in good health (CMV status not recorded). Some clones in this sample may be carry-over from other donors' samples. The CDR3 runs from the conserved cysteine through the conserved F or W. Each record gives: V gene, D gene, CDR3 length, clone size, J gene, CDR3 protein, CDR3 DNA. D genes are given only for firm matches. Rows may omit the clone size; those that give it use once, few, many or a size class.

v_gene: TRBV20-1
d_gene: -
len: 11
abundance: -
j_gene: TRBJ2-6
CDR3aa: CSATGANVLTF
CDR3nt: TGCAGTGCTACGGGGGCCAACGTCCTGACTTTC

v_gene: TRBV6-5
d_gene: -
len: 15
abundance: -
j_gene: TRBJ2-1
CDR3aa: CASSYGLGALGEQFF
CDR3nt: TGTGCCAGCAGTTACGGGTTAGGGGCGCTGGGTGAGCAGTTCTTC

v_gene: TRBV12-5
d_gene: TRBD2
len: 16
abundance: -
j_gene: TRBJ2-1
CDR3aa: CASGLVRSGGASEQFF
CDR3nt: TGTGCTAGTGGTTTGGTACGAAGCGGGGGGGCCTCTGAGCAGTTCTTC

v_gene: TRBV27
d_gene: TRBD2
len: 15
abundance: -
j_gene: TRBJ2-5
CDR3aa: CASKGIAGGRETQYF
CDR3nt: TGTGCCAGCAAGGGTATAGCGGGGGGTCGAGAGACCCAGTACTTC

v_gene: TRBV12-5
d_gene: -
len: 12
abundance: -
j_gene: TRBJ2-7
CDR3aa: CASGGGWNEQYF
CDR3nt: TGTGCTAGTGGTGGGGGTTGGAACGAGCAGTACTTC

v_gene: TRBV28
d_gene: -
len: 10
abundance: -
j_gene: TRBJ1-1
CDR3aa: CASSFGETFF
CDR3nt: TGTGCCAGCAGTTTCGGTGAGACTTTCTTT

v_gene: TRBV2
d_gene: -
len: 19
abundance: -
j_gene: TRBJ2-3
CDR3aa: CASSDFRGGLATSTDTQYF
CDR3nt: TGTGCCAGCAGTGATTTCAGAGGGGGGCTCGCTACTAGCACAGATACGCAGTATTTT

v_gene: TRBV5-1
d_gene: TRBD2
len: 15
abundance: -
j_gene: TRBJ2-1
CDR3aa: CASSTRGDPYNEQFF
CDR3nt: TGCGCCAGCAGCACTCGGGGGGACCCTTACAATGAGCAGTTCTTC

v_gene: TRBV12-5
d_gene: TRBD2
len: 15
abundance: few
j_gene: TRBJ2-1
CDR3aa: CASGAGESPYNEQFF
CDR3nt: TGTGCTAGTGGGGCGGGAGAGTCGCCCTACAATGAGCAGTTCTTC

v_gene: TRBV12-3/TRBV12-4
d_gene: -
len: 13
abundance: few
j_gene: TRBJ1-2
CDR3aa: CASSLPGNNGYTF
CDR3nt: TGTGCCAGCAGTTTGCCAGGGAATAATGGCTACACCTTC

v_gene: TRBV7-2
d_gene: -
len: 15
abundance: many
j_gene: TRBJ2-7
CDR3aa: CASSLDAGANYEQYF
CDR3nt: TGTGCCAGCAGCTTAGACGCGGGGGCCAACTACGAGCAGTACTTC

v_gene: TRBV7-2
d_gene: -
len: 12
abundance: few
j_gene: TRBJ2-5
CDR3aa: CASSFIVETQYF
CDR3nt: TGTGCCAGCAGCTTTATCGTGGAGACCCAGTACTTC

v_gene: TRBV5-6
d_gene: TRBD1
len: 14
abundance: -
j_gene: TRBJ1-1
CDR3aa: CASFGQGWNTEAFF
CDR3nt: TGTGCCAGCTTCGGACAGGGGTGGAACACTGAAGCTTTCTTT

v_gene: TRBV7-2
d_gene: -
len: 14
abundance: few
j_gene: TRBJ2-7
CDR3aa: CASSLEAGSPPQYF
CDR3nt: TGTGCCAGCAGCTTAGAGGCAGGGAGTCCCCCACAGTACTTC

v_gene: TRBV5-1
d_gene: TRBD2
len: 17
abundance: -
j_gene: TRBJ2-5
CDR3aa: CASSLTPGLAPWGTQYF
CDR3nt: TGCGCCAGCAGCTTGACCCCGGGACTAGCACCGTGGGGGACCCAGTACTTC

v_gene: TRBV28
d_gene: -
len: 16
abundance: few
j_gene: TRBJ1-5
CDR3aa: CASSPGFKASNQPQHF
CDR3nt: TGTGCCAGCAGCCCCGGGTTCAAAGCGTCCAATCAGCCCCAGCATTTT

v_gene: TRBV7-6
d_gene: -
len: 16
abundance: few
j_gene: TRBJ2-7
CDR3aa: CASSLDGGSSAYEQYF
CDR3nt: TGTGCCAGCAGCTTAGACGGGGGATCCAGCGCCTACGAGCAGTACTTC

v_gene: TRBV18
d_gene: -
len: 14
abundance: -
j_gene: TRBJ2-1
CDR3aa: CASSPSTQYNEQFF
CDR3nt: TGTGCCAGCTCGCCAAGTACCCAATACAATGAGCAGTTCTTC

v_gene: TRBV7-2
d_gene: -
len: 15
abundance: many
j_gene: TRBJ2-7
CDR3aa: CASSLAWGSIYEQYF
CDR3nt: TGTGCCAGCAGCTTAGCCTGGGGGAGTATCTACGAGCAGTACTTC

v_gene: TRBV7-9
d_gene: TRBD1
len: 14
abundance: few
j_gene: TRBJ2-7
CDR3aa: CASSLSGTGFEQYF
CDR3nt: TGTGCCAGCAGCTTGTCCGGGACAGGGTTCGAGCAGTACTTC

v_gene: TRBV10-3
d_gene: TRBD2
len: 13
abundance: -
j_gene: TRBJ2-1
CDR3aa: CATVTSGGNEQFF
CDR3nt: TGTGCCACCGTGACTAGCGGGGGCAATGAGCAGTTCTTC

v_gene: TRBV7-2
d_gene: -
len: 16
abundance: many
j_gene: TRBJ2-5
CDR3aa: CASSPSGGRVRETQYF
CDR3nt: TGTGCCAGCAGCCCCAGCGGCGGAAGGGTTCGGGAGACCCAGTACTTC

v_gene: TRBV20-1
d_gene: -
len: 14
abundance: -
j_gene: TRBJ2-1
CDR3aa: CSARASPLYNEQFF
CDR3nt: TGCAGTGCTAGAGCAAGCCCACTATACAATGAGCAGTTCTTC

v_gene: TRBV7-2
d_gene: -
len: 13
abundance: -
j_gene: TRBJ2-7
CDR3aa: CASNGGREYEQYF
CDR3nt: TGTGCCTCCAACGGGGGGCGGGAGTACGAGCAGTACTTC

v_gene: TRBV4-1
d_gene: TRBD1
len: 16
abundance: many
j_gene: TRBJ2-5
CDR3aa: CASSPRGTATQETQYF
CDR3nt: TGCGCCAGCAGCCCTAGAGGGACAGCAACTCAAGAGACCCAGTACTTC

v_gene: TRBV2
d_gene: -
len: 13
abundance: -
j_gene: TRBJ2-7
CDR3aa: CASSVGTLYEQYF
CDR3nt: TGTGCCAGCAGCGTAGGGACACTTTACGAGCAGTACTTC

v_gene: TRBV20-1
d_gene: -
len: 20
abundance: -
j_gene: TRBJ1-3
CDR3aa: CSARAHGGGARYSSGNTIYF
CDR3nt: TGCAGTGCTAGAGCCCATGGGGGGGGGGCGAGGTATAGTTCTGGAAACACCATATATTTT

v_gene: TRBV7-9
d_gene: TRBD1
len: 16
abundance: -
j_gene: TRBJ2-1
CDR3aa: CASSFITGGLGNEQFF
CDR3nt: TGTGCCAGCAGCTTCATTACAGGGGGCTTGGGTAATGAGCAGTTCTTC

v_gene: TRBV18
d_gene: -
len: 13
abundance: -
j_gene: TRBJ1-2
CDR3aa: CASSPEQRYGYTF
CDR3nt: TGTGCCAGCTCACCAGAGCAGCGCTATGGCTACACCTTC

v_gene: TRBV6-8
d_gene: -
len: 13
abundance: few
j_gene: TRBJ2-1
CDR3aa: CASRLDGYNEQFF
CDR3nt: TGTGCCAGCCGATTGGACGGATACAATGAGCAGTTCTTC

v_gene: TRBV7-2
d_gene: -
len: 14
abundance: -
j_gene: TRBJ2-3
CDR3aa: CASTPGSLPDTQYF
CDR3nt: TGTGCCAGCACCCCCGGGTCCCTCCCAGATACGCAGTATTTT

v_gene: TRBV7-2
d_gene: -
len: 14
abundance: many
j_gene: TRBJ1-1
CDR3aa: CASSMQGFGTEAFF
CDR3nt: TGTGCCAGCAGCATGCAGGGTTTTGGGACTGAAGCTTTCTTT

v_gene: TRBV19
d_gene: TRBD1
len: 16
abundance: -
j_gene: TRBJ1-5
CDR3aa: CASSNGQGSVRQPQHF
CDR3nt: TGTGCCAGTAGTAATGGACAGGGGTCGGTACGGCAGCCCCAGCATTTT

v_gene: TRBV7-6
d_gene: -
len: 14
abundance: -
j_gene: TRBJ2-3
CDR3aa: CASSFLDPTDTQYF
CDR3nt: TGTGCCAGCAGCTTTCTAGACCCCACAGATACGCAGTATTTT

v_gene: TRBV10-3
d_gene: -
len: 17
abundance: -
j_gene: TRBJ2-1
CDR3aa: CAISDLSRGSSYNEQFF
CDR3nt: TGTGCCATCAGTGACCTCTCTCGGGGGAGCTCCTACAATGAGCAGTTCTTC

v_gene: TRBV7-6
d_gene: -
len: 16
abundance: few
j_gene: TRBJ1-1
CDR3aa: CASSLAQGKGNTEAFF
CDR3nt: TGTGCCAGCAGCTTAGCCCAGGGTAAGGGGAACACTGAAGCTTTCTTT

v_gene: TRBV6-2/TRBV6-3
d_gene: -
len: 14
abundance: few
j_gene: TRBJ2-1
CDR3aa: CASSYGARRHEQFF
CDR3nt: TGTGCCAGCAGTTACGGGGCTAGGCGCCATGAGCAGTTCTTC

v_gene: TRBV29-1
d_gene: -
len: 12
abundance: -
j_gene: TRBJ2-7
CDR3aa: CSVKGPGNEQYF
CDR3nt: TGCAGCGTCAAAGGCCCAGGGAACGAGCAGTACTTC

v_gene: TRBV30
d_gene: -
len: 15
abundance: few
j_gene: TRBJ2-3
CDR3aa: CAWSDGGRDTDTQYF
CDR3nt: TGTGCCTGGAGTGATGGCGGCAGAGACACAGATACGCAGTATTTT

v_gene: TRBV6-1
d_gene: -
len: 13
abundance: few
j_gene: TRBJ1-4
CDR3aa: CASSEDPTEKLFF
CDR3nt: TGTGCCAGCAGTGAAGACCCCACAGAAAAACTGTTTTTT

v_gene: TRBV19
d_gene: -
len: 14
abundance: -
j_gene: TRBJ2-1
CDR3aa: CASSPGVQRYEQFF
CDR3nt: TGTGCCAGTAGCCCCGGGGTCCAACGGTATGAGCAGTTCTTC

v_gene: TRBV7-2
d_gene: TRBD1
len: 18
abundance: -
j_gene: TRBJ2-7
CDR3aa: CASSPQGTGVLGDHEQYF
CDR3nt: TGTGCCAGCAGCCCCCAGGGGACAGGGGTTCTCGGTGATCACGAGCAGTACTTC

v_gene: TRBV20-1
d_gene: -
len: 15
abundance: -
j_gene: TRBJ1-5
CDR3aa: CSASRQGNPNQPQHF
CDR3nt: TGCAGTGCTAGTCGGCAGGGGAACCCAAATCAGCCCCAGCATTTT

v_gene: TRBV2
d_gene: TRBD2
len: 18
abundance: few
j_gene: TRBJ2-3
CDR3aa: CASSELSGGSWNTDTQYF
CDR3nt: TGTGCCAGCAGTGAATTGTCGGGAGGATCGTGGAACACAGATACGCAGTATTTT

v_gene: TRBV12-3/TRBV12-4
d_gene: -
len: 12
abundance: few
j_gene: TRBJ2-1
CDR3aa: CASTTVVSEQFF
CDR3nt: TGTGCCAGCACCACCGTTGTTTCCGAGCAGTTCTTC

v_gene: TRBV20-1
d_gene: -
len: 13
abundance: -
j_gene: TRBJ1-2
CDR3aa: CSARDETGYGYTF
CDR3nt: TGCAGTGCTAGAGATGAAACCGGGTATGGCTACACCTTC

v_gene: TRBV6-2/TRBV6-3
d_gene: -
len: 12
abundance: few
j_gene: TRBJ1-1
CDR3aa: CASSYGQVTAFF
CDR3nt: TGTGCCAGCAGTTACGGGCAGGTCACAGCTTTCTTT

v_gene: TRBV15
d_gene: -
len: 16
abundance: few
j_gene: TRBJ2-7
CDR3aa: CATSRGGQTGFYEQYF
CDR3nt: TGTGCCACCAGCAGAGGTGGCCAAACAGGGTTCTACGAGCAGTACTTC

v_gene: TRBV28
d_gene: -
len: 13
abundance: many
j_gene: TRBJ2-7
CDR3aa: CAVTRDTPYEQYF
CDR3nt: TGTGCCGTAACTCGGGACACCCCCTACGAGCAGTACTTC

v_gene: TRBV4-1
d_gene: TRBD2
len: 16
abundance: -
j_gene: TRBJ2-3
CDR3aa: CASSQIGLAGGDTQYF
CDR3nt: TGCGCCAGCAGCCAAATCGGACTAGCGGGGGGAGATACGCAGTATTTT

v_gene: TRBV27
d_gene: -
len: 13
abundance: -
j_gene: TRBJ1-3
CDR3aa: CASIGRIGNTIYF
CDR3nt: TGTGCCAGCATCGGGAGGATTGGAAACACCATATATTTT